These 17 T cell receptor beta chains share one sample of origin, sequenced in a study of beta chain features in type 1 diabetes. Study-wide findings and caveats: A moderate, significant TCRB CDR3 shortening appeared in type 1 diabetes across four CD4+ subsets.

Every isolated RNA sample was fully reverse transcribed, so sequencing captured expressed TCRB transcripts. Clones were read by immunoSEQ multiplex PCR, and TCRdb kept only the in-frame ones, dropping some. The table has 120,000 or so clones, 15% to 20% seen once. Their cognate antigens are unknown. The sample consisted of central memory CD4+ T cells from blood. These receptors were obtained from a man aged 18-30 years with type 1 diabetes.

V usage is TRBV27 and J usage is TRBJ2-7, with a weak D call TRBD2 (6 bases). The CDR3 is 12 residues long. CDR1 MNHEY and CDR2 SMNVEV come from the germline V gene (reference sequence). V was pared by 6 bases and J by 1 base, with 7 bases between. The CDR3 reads CASRGGSYEQYF. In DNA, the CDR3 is TGTGCCAGCAGAGGAGGGTCCTACGAGCAGTACTTC.

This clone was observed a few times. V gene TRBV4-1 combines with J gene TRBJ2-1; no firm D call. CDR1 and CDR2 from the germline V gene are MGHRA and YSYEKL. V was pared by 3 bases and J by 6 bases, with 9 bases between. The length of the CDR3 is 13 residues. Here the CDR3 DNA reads TGCGCCAGCAGCCATCAATCCCGCAATGAGCAGTTCTTC. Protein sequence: CASSHQSRNEQFF.

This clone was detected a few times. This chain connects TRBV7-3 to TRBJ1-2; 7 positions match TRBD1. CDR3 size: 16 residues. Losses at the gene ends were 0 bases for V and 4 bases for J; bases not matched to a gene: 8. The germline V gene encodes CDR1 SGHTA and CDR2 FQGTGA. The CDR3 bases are TGTGCCAGCAGCTTAACGGCTGGGGACAGCGCCTATGGCTACACCTTC. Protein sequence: CASSLTAGDSAYGYTF.

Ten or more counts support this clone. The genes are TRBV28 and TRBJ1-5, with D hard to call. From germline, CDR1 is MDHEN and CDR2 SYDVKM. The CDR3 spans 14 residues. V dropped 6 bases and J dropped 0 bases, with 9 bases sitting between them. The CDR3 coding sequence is TGTGCCAGCAGCCGCGCCCTTAGCAATCAGCCCCAGCATTTT. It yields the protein CASSRALSNQPQHF.

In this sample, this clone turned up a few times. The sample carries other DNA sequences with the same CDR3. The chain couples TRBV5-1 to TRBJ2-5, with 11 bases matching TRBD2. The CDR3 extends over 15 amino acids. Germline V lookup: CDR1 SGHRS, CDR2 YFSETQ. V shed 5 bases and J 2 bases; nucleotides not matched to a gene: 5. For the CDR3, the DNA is TGCGCCAGCAGTCCGGGGACTAGCGGTCAAGAGACCCAGTACTTC. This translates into CASSPGTSGQETQYF.

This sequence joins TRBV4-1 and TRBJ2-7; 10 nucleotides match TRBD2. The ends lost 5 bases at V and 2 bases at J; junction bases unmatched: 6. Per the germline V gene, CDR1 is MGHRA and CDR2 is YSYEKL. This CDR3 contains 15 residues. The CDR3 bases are TGCGCCAGCAGCTCCCGGACTAGCGGCACCTACGAGCAGTACTTC. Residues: CASSSRTSGTYEQYF.

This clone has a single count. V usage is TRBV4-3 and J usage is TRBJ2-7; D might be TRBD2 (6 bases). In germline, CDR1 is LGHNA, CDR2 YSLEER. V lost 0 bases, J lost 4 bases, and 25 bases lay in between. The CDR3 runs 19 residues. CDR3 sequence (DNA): TGCGCCAGCAGCCAAGATTGGGGGATGGGTAGCGCGGAGGGATACGAGCAGTACTTC. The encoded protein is CASSQDWGMGSAEGYEQYF.

The CDR3 bases are TGTGCCTGGACCCAGAGTGATACGCAGTATTTT. Its protein product is CAWTQSDTQYF. The J gene is TRBJ2-3, the V gene TRBV30, with D unclear. This CDR3 contains 11 residues. V lost 4 bases and J 6 bases, leaving 8 bases between the germline ends. Germline CDR1 and CDR2: GTSNPN and SVGIG (reference sequence).

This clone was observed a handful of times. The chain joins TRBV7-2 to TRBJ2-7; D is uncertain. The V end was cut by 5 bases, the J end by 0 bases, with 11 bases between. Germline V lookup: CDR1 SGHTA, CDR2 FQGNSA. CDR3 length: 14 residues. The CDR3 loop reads CASSPYERSYEQYF. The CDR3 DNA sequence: TGTGCCAGCAGCCCCTACGAGCGCTCCTACGAGCAGTACTTC.

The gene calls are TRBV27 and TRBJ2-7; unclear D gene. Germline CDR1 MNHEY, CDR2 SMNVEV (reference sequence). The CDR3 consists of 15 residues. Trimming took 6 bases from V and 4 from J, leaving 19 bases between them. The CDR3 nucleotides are TGTGCCAGCAGCAATAGGCGGCAGGCGGCGTACGAGCAGTACTTC. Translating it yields CASSNRRQAAYEQYF.

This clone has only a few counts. The DNA of the CDR3 is TGTGCCAGCAGCTTCACCTCCCCGAGCTCTGGAAACACCATATATTTT. Translation: CASSFTSPSSGNTIYF. J is TRBJ1-3 and V is TRBV7-2; D unresolved. V lost 3 bases and J lost 0, with 12 bases in between. The germline V gene encodes CDR1 SGHTA and CDR2 FQGNSA. The CDR3 sequence is 16 residues long.

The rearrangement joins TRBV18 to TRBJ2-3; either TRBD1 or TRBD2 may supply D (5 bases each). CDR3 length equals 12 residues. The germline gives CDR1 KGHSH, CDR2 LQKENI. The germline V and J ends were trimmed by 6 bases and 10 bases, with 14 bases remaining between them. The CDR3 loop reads CASSLRDPPQYF. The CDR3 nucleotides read TGTGCCAGCTCTCTCCGGGACCCCCCGCAGTATTTT.

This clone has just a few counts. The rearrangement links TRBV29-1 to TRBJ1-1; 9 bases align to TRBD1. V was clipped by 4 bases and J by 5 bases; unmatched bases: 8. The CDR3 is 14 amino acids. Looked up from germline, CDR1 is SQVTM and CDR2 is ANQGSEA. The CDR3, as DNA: TGCAGCGTTGTGGGACAGGGTGAAAAGACTGAAGCTTTCTTT. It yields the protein CSVVGQGEKTEAFF.

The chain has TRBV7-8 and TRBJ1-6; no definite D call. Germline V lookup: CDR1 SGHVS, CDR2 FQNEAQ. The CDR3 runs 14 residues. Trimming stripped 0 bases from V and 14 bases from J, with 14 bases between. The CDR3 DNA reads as TGTGCCAGCAGCTTAGCTGAAATCAGCCTGGCCCTCCACTTT. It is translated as CASSLAEISLALHF.

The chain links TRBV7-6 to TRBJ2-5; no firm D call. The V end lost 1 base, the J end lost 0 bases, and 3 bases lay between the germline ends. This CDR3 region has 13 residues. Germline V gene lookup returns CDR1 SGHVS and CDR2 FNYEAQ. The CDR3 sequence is CASSLGNQETQYF. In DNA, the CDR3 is TGTGCCAGCAGCTTAGGGAACCAAGAGACCCAGTACTTC.

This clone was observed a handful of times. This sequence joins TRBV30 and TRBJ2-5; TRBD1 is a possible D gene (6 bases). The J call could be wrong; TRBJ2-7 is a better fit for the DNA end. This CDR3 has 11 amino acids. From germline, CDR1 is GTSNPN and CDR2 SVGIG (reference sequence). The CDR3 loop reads CAWADSYEQYF. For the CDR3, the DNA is TGTGCCTGGGCGGACAGCTACGAGCAGTACTTC.

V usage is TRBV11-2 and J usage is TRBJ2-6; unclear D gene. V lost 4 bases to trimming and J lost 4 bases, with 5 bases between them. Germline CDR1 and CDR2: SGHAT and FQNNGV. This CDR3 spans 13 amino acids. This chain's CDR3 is CASSSQGANVLTF. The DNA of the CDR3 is TGTGCCAGCAGCTCCCAAGGGGCCAACGTCCTGACTTTC.